The 23 T cell receptor beta chains in this list originate from one sample, sequenced in a study of cytomegalovirus exposure and HLA in healthy donors. PCR amplification relied on 60 Vbeta primers (plus 13 Jbeta primers). Sequencing used immunoSEQ multiplex PCR; TCRdb keeps in-frame clones, though not all of them. Of approximately 290,000 clones listed, 75% to 90% are singletons. Sequencing was done on a sample of PBMCs. The receptor set was obtained from a girl between 2 and 10 years old in good health and CMV-seronegative.

This chain joins TRBV9 and TRBJ2-7, with 8 positions matching TRBD1. The germline V gene encodes CDR1 SGDLS and CDR2 YYNGEE. With V trimmed by 7 bases and J by 3 bases, 9 bases remained unmatched. The CDR3 consists of 14 residues. In DNA, the CDR3 is TGTGCCAGCGACGTCCGGGACAGGATCTACGAGCAGTACTTC. Amino acids: CASDVRDRIYEQYF.

The CDR3 nucleotides read TGTGCCAGCAGCCTTCAAGCGAGCGGGGGCGAGCAGTACTTC. Protein sequence: CASSLQASGGEQYF. The chain uses TRBV6-6 and TRBJ2-7; 8 nucleotides agree with TRBD2. The J segment lost 6 bases and the V segment lost 6 bases, leaving 10 bases of the junction unmatched. The CDR3 is 14 amino acids. In germline, CDR1 is MNHNY, CDR2 SVGAGI (reference sequence).

This clone was counted between two and nine times. The V call is TRBV5-6, the J call TRBJ1-1; no definite D call. Deletions cut 5 bases from V and 0 bases from J, with 11 bases between. CDR1 and CDR2 from the germline V gene are SGHDT and YYEEEE. The CDR3 contains 14 residues. CDR3 nucleotide sequence: TGTGCCAGCAGGCGGGTGGGGATGAACACTGAAGCTTTCTTT. Translated: CASRRVGMNTEAFF.

The chain is built from TRBV29-1 and TRBJ1-1; D gene uncertain. Trimming left V 4 bases short and J 2 bases short, with 11 bases between. This CDR3 region has 13 residues. The germline V gene has CDR1 SQVTM and CDR2 ANQGSEA. The CDR3 is CSVGSEINTEAFF. The CDR3, as DNA: TGCAGCGTTGGGTCCGAGATTAACACTGAAGCTTTCTTT.

This clone came up once. The chain joins TRBV5-1 to TRBJ2-1; 10 bases match TRBD2. The germline V gene encodes CDR1 SGHRS and CDR2 YFSETQ. V shed 5 bases and J 4 bases; nucleotides not matched to a gene: 9. The CDR3 is made up of 16 amino acids. CDR3: CASSRPGTSVYNEQFF. The CDR3 DNA is TGCGCCAGCAGTCGTCCCGGGACTAGCGTGTACAATGAGCAGTTCTTC. The full variable domain, in which reference TRBV5-1 and TRBJ2-1 provide the parts outside the CDR3, is KAGVTQTPRYLIKTRGQQVTLSCSPISGHRSVSWYQQTPGQGLQFLFEYFSETQRNKGNFPGRFSGRQFSNSRSEMNVSTLELGDSALYLCASSRPGTSVYNEQFFGPGTRLTVL.

This chain joins TRBV29-1 and TRBJ1-1; D gene ambiguous. CDR3 size: 13 residues. From germline, CDR1 is SQVTM and CDR2 ANQGSEA. V was trimmed by 3 bases and J by 1 base, leaving 9 bases between them. The CDR3 is CSVDDGWNTEAFF. CDR3 in DNA: TGCAGCGTTGACGACGGGTGGAACACTGAAGCTTTCTTT.

The chain couples TRBV10-3 to TRBJ2-5; 7 bases match TRBD2. Germline V gene data show CDR1 as ENHRY and CDR2 as SYGVKD. With 4 bases clipped from V and 1 base from J, the junction kept 18 bases outside the gene matches. This CDR3 is 19 amino acids long. CDR3 DNA sequence: TGTGCCATCAGTGGGGAACAGGTCGGGGGGACTACTACCCAAGAGACCCAGTACTTC. This gives the protein CAISGEQVGGTTTQETQYF.

The genes are TRBV7-6 and TRBJ2-3; TRBD1 might be the D (6 bases). Between the trimmed V and J ends, which lost 5 bases and 3 bases, there was a span of 9 bases. The germline V gene encodes CDR1 SGHVS and CDR2 FNYEAQ. There are 13 residues in the CDR3. CDR3 sequence: CASSLGQTDTQYF. The DNA of the CDR3 is TGTGCCAGCAGCCTTGGACAGACAGATACGCAGTATTTT.

This clone was detected once. This chain links TRBV9 with TRBJ2-7, with 7 bases matching TRBD1. V gave up 0 bases and J gave up 6 bases; unmatched junction bases: 6. The CDR3 contains 14 residues. CDR1 and CDR2 (germline): SGDLS, YYNGEE. Written as DNA, the CDR3 is TGTGCCAGCAGCGTAGGGTCGGCAGGGGGCGAGCAGTACTTC. Its protein product is CASSVGSAGGEQYF.

This chain connects TRBV4-2 to TRBJ2-5; TRBD2 matches at 12 bases. Germline V gene data show CDR1 as LGHNA and CDR2 as YNFKEQ. The CDR3 has 17 amino acids. Trimming cost V 1 base and J 11 bases; bases outside gene matches: 14. DNA of the CDR3: TGTGCCAGCAGCCAAGTTCGGGGGACTAGCGGGCGAGGTGAGCAGTACTTC. It translates to CASSQVRGTSGRGEQYF.

Here the CDR3 reads CSVEKQGGGYTF. The CDR3 DNA is TGCAGCGTTGAAAAACAGGGCGGTGGCTACACCTTC. The chain links TRBV29-1 to TRBJ1-2; D is perhaps TRBD1 (6 bases). The V end lost 2 bases, the J end lost 7 bases, and 11 bases lay between the germline ends. The CDR3 runs 12 residues. CDR1 SQVTM and CDR2 ANQGSEA come from the germline V gene.

The rearrangement joins TRBV30 to TRBJ1-4; no clear D gene. The V end was cut by 3 bases, the J end by 0 bases, with 8 bases between. Germline V gives CDR1 GTSNPN, CDR2 SVGIG (reference sequence). The CDR3 is made up of 14 amino acids. DNA for the CDR3: TGTGCCTGGAGGAGGGCAGCAACTAATGAAAAACTGTTTTTT. Encoded protein: CAWRRAATNEKLFF. The whole variable domain, filled in from reference TRBV30 and TRBJ1-4, reads SQTIHQWPATLVQPVGSPLSLECTVEGTSNPNLYWYRQAAGRGLQLLFYSVGIGQISSEVPQNLSASRPQDRQFILSSKKLLLSDSGFYLCAWRRAATNEKLFFGSGTQLSVL.

The V and J genes are TRBV28 and TRBJ1-2, with D perhaps matching TRBD1 (5 bases). Germline loops: CDR1 MDHEN, CDR2 SYDVKM. The V gene lost 5 bases and the J gene lost 4 bases, with 14 bases spanning the gap. The CDR3 is made up of 14 amino acids. In DNA form, the CDR3 reads TGTGCCAGCAGTCCCTGGGGGGGGAGCTATGGCTACACCTTC. Translating it yields CASSPWGGSYGYTF.

The chain couples TRBV5-1 to TRBJ2-7, with D perhaps TRBD1 (6 bases). CDR3 length equals 15 residues. V shed 2 bases and J shed 6 bases, with 18 bases lying between them. CDR1 SGHRS and CDR2 YFSETQ come from the germline V gene. The DNA of the CDR3 is TGCGCCAGCAGCTTTAGGGGGACAAGGAGCATCGAGCAGTACTTC. Translation gives CASSFRGTRSIEQYF.

The J gene is TRBJ2-1, the V gene TRBV10-3, with 9 bases that match TRBD1. V was clipped by 6 bases and J by 7 bases; unmatched bases: 7. The CDR3 is made up of 14 amino acids. The germline CDR1 and CDR2 sequences are ENHRY and SYGVKD. In nucleotides, the CDR3 is TGTGCCATCAGGCCCGGGACAGGGTCGAATGAGCAGTTCTTC. It specifies CAIRPGTGSNEQFF.

This clone was detected a few times. This chain's CDR3 is CASSQEPEHRVEQFF. CDR3 sequence (DNA): TGCGCCAGCAGCCAAGAACCAGAGCACCGGGTTGAGCAGTTCTTC. This chain uses TRBV4-1 with TRBJ2-1; no definite D call. This CDR3 region has 15 residues. The ends were cut back, 0 bases at V and 9 bases at J, with 15 bases in the middle. Germline V CDR1 and CDR2: MGHRA, YSYEKL.

This clone has a single count. The chain joins TRBV5-1 to TRBJ2-2; D might be TRBD2 (6 bases). The CDR3 covers 16 residues. Between the trimmed V and J ends, which lost 2 bases and 6 bases, there was a span of 17 bases. The germline V gene has CDR1 SGHRS and CDR2 YFSETQ. CDR3 sequence reads: CASSLILGSGPGELFF. CDR3 nucleotide sequence: TGCGCCAGCAGCTTAATACTCGGGAGCGGTCCCGGGGAGCTGTTTTTT.

This clone was recorded only once. The chain couples TRBV7-9 to TRBJ2-1, with D tentatively TRBD2 (5 bases). The CDR3 spans 14 residues. CDR1 SEHNR and CDR2 FQNEAQ come from the germline V gene (reference sequence). Between the trimmed V and J ends, which lost 3 bases and 7 bases, there was a span of 13 bases. The CDR3 spells CASSLAEGRNEQFF. DNA of the CDR3: TGTGCCAGCAGCTTGGCAGAGGGCAGGAATGAGCAGTTCTTC. The complete variable domain, with remaining parts taken from reference TRBV7-9 and TRBJ2-1, reads DTGVSQNPRHKITKRGQNVTFRCDPISEHNRLYWYRQTLGQGPEFLTYFQNEAQLEKSRLLSDRFSAERPKGSFSTLEIQRTEQGDSAMYLCASSLAEGRNEQFFGPGTRLTVL.

The V call is TRBV2, the J call TRBJ1-1, with 9 bases identical to TRBD1. With 7 bases clipped from V and 1 base from J, the junction kept 13 bases outside the gene matches. Germline CDR1 SNHLY, CDR2 FYNNEI. CDR3 length equals 17 residues. The CDR3 loop is CASNTGTGFRGNTEAFF. CDR3 sequence (DNA): TGTGCCAGCAATACCGGGACAGGGTTCAGGGGGAACACTGAAGCTTTCTTT.

The chain uses TRBV10-3 and TRBJ2-6; the match to TRBD1 covers 8 bases. Germline assignment: CDR1 ENHRY and CDR2 SYGVKD. Trimming removed 1 base from V and 0 bases from J; junction bases left unmatched: 8. The CDR3 is 19 residues long. The CDR3 region is CAISEFLRDRNSGANVLTF. The DNA of the CDR3 is TGTGCCATCAGTGAGTTTCTCCGGGACAGGAACTCTGGGGCCAACGTCCTGACTTTC.

A single count supports this clone. The V call is TRBV10-1, the J call TRBJ1-4; a possible D gene is TRBD1 (5 bases). Germline loops: CDR1 WNHNN, CDR2 SYGVQD (reference sequence). This CDR3 is 12 amino acids long. V lost 2 bases and J 15 bases, leaving 13 bases between the germline ends. The CDR3 is CASSEAGLLLFF. The CDR3 DNA is TGCGCCAGCAGTGAGGCAGGGTTGTTATTGTTTTTT.

The V gene is TRBV13, the J gene TRBJ1-2; 8 positions agree with TRBD1. The V gene's germline CDR1 is PRHDT and CDR2 FYEKMQ (reference sequence). The CDR3 consists of 13 residues. V lost 0 bases to trimming and J lost 14 bases; unmatched junction nucleotides: 8. In DNA, the CDR3 is TGTGCCAGCAGCTTAGGCCAGGGGGCAGGTGGTACCTTC. Its translation is CASSLGQGAGGTF.

This clone turned up a few times. The V call is TRBV9, the J call TRBJ1-4, with a possible D match to TRBD1 (6 bases). The germline V and J ends were trimmed by 0 bases and 7 bases, with 13 bases remaining between them. This CDR3 has 15 residues. Germline CDR1 reads SGDLS; CDR2 reads YYNGEE. The DNA for the CDR3 is TGTGCCAGCAGCGTAGGAAGCAGGGACACTGAAAAACTGTTTTTT. Protein sequence: CASSVGSRDTEKLFF.